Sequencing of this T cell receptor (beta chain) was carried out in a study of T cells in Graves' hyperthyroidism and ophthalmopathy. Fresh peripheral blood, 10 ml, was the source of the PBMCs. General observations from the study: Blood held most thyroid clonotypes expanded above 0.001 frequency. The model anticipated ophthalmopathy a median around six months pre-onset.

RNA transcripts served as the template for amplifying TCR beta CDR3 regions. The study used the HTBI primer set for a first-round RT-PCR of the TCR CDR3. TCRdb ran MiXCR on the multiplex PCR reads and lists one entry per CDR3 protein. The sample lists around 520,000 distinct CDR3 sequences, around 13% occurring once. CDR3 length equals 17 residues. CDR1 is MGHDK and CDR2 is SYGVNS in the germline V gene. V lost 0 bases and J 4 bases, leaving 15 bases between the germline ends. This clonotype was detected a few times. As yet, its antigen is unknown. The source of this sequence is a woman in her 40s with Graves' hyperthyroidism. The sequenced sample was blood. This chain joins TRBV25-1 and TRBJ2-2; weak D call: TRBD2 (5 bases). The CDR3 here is CASSEYYSGSGTGELFF. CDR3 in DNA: TGTGCCAGCAGTGAATATTACTCGGGATCGGGCACCGGGGAGCTGTTTTTT.